The 5 T cell receptor beta chains below come from one sample, sequenced in a study of T cells in Graves' hyperthyroidism and ophthalmopathy. RNA transcripts served as the template for amplifying TCR beta CDR3 regions. The TCR CDR3 was amplified in a first-round RT-PCR using the HTBI primer set. Using its own MiXCR run on the multiplex PCR reads, TCRdb lists one record per CDR3 protein. The sample records about 500,000 distinct CDR3 sequences, 15% to 20% being singletons. Specimen: blood. These receptors all come from a woman aged 30 to 39 with Graves' ophthalmopathy.

This clonotype was counted between two and nine times. The chain recombines TRBV27 with TRBJ2-7, with D perhaps matching TRBD1 (6 bases). Per the germline V gene, CDR1 is MNHEY and CDR2 is SMNVEV (reference sequence). This CDR3 is built from 14 residues. V lost 5 bases and J lost 0, with 11 bases in between. CDR3 DNA: TGTGCCAGCAGTCCCAACAGGGACTCCTACGAGCAGTACTTC. Residues: CASSPNRDSYEQYF.

The chain uses TRBV19 and TRBJ2-7; 7 nucleotides align to TRBD1. Germline V gene lookup returns CDR1 LNHDA and CDR2 SQIVND (reference sequence). The V and J ends lost 1 base and 5 bases, in that order; junction bases with no gene match: 5. The CDR3 has 14 residues. CDR3 loop: CASSIGTGLHEQYF. The DNA for the CDR3 is TGTGCCAGTAGTATAGGGACAGGCTTGCACGAGCAGTACTTC.

Many counts were recorded for this clonotype. The genes are TRBV12-3 or TRBV12-4 and TRBJ1-5; D perhaps matches TRBD1 (6 bases). V was trimmed by 1 base and J by 9 bases, leaving 13 bases between them. CDR3 length equals 14 residues. The CDR3 coding sequence is TGTGCCAGCAGTTTAGGTCAGGGGCTAGGGCCCCAGCATTTT. Translated: CASSLGQGLGPQHF.

This clonotype was counted at least ten times. This chain connects TRBV20-1 to TRBJ2-3, with D hard to call. The CDR3 covers 14 residues. Germline CDR1 DFQATT, CDR2 SNEGSKA (reference sequence). Trimming pared 5 bases from V and 1 base from J, leaving 13 bases between. The CDR3 loop reads CSAPPVSGTDTQYF. CDR3 coding DNA: TGCAGTGCTCCCCCGGTCTCCGGCACAGATACGCAGTATTTT.

V usage is TRBV27 and J usage is TRBJ2-7; D might be TRBD1 (5 bases). The CDR3 loop spans 15 amino acids. The ends were cut back, 6 bases at V and 4 bases at J, with 19 bases in the middle. Germline V CDR1 and CDR2: MNHEY, SMNVEV (reference sequence). CDR3 sequence: CASSTTGLEPYEQYF. In DNA form, the CDR3 reads TGTGCCAGCAGCACTACAGGTCTTGAGCCATACGAGCAGTACTTC.